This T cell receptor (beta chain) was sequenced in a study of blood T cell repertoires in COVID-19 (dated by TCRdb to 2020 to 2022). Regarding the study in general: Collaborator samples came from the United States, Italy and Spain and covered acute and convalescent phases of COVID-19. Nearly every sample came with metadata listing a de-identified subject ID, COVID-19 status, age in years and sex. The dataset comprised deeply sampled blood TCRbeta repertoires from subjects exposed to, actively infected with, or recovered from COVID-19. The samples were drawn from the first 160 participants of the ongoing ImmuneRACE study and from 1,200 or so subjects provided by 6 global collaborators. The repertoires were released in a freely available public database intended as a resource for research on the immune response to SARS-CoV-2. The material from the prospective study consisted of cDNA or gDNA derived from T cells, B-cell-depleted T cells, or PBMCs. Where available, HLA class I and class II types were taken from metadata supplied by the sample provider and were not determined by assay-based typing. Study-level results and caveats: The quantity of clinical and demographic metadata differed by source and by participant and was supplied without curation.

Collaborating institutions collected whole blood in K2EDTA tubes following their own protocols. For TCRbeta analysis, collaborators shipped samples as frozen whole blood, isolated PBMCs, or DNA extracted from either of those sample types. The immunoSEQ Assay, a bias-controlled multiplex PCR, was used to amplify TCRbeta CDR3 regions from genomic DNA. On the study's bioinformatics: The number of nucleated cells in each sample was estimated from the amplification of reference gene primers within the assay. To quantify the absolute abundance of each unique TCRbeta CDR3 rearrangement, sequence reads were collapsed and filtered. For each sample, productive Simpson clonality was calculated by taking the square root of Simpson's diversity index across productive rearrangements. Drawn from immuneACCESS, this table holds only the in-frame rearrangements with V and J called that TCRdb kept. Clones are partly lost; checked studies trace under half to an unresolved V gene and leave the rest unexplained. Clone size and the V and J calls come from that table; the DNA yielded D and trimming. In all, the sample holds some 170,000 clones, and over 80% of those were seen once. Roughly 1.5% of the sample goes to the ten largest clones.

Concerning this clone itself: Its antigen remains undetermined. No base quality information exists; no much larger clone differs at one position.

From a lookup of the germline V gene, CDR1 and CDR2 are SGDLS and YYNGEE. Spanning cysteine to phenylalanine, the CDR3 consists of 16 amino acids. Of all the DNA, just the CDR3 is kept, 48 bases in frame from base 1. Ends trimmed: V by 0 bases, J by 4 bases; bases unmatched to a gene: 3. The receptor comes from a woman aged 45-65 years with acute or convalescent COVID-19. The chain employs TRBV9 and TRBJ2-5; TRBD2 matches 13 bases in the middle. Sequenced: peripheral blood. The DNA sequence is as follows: TGTGCCAGCAGCGTAGGGACTAGCGGGAGAGCAGAGACCCAGTACTTC. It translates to CASSVGTSGRAETQYF.